This TCR beta chain comes out of a study of beta chain features in type 1 diabetes. Findings of the study overall: In cDNA sequencing, cells with high TCR expression could be over-represented. Diminished insertions and augmented deletions at VDJ junctions characterized type 1 diabetes patients.

This clone was found a few times. Its matching antigen is unknown. The authors reverse transcribed all of the isolated RNA, so sequencing captured expressed TCRB transcripts. Sequencing was performed with immunoSEQ multiplex PCR; in TCRdb, only in-frame clones are kept and a portion is missing. The data show about half a million clones, 30% seen once. CD4+ cells of the naive, central memory, regulatory and stem cell-like memory types were sorted via CD45RO/CCR7/CD25/CD127/CD95/CD27. Without exception, sorted populations had purity beyond 95%. This receptor was identified in a young man in good health. The material sequenced was naive CD4+ T cells from blood.

CDR3 amino acids: CASSLAPPGQETQYF. Written as DNA, the CDR3 is TGCGCCAGCAGCTTGGCCCCTCCAGGTCAAGAGACCCAGTACTTC. The chain couples TRBV5-1 to TRBJ2-5; D unclear. The V gene lost 0 bases and the J gene lost 2 bases, with 11 bases spanning the gap. The CDR3 is made up of 15 amino acids. CDR1 SGHRS and CDR2 YFSETQ come from the germline V gene.